The clone carrying this T cell receptor beta chain was recorded at least ten times. Uncontrolled infection, other autoimmune disease, pregnancy or lactation disqualified patients from enrolment. This record comes from a study of T cells in Graves' hyperthyroidism and ophthalmopathy. Germline CDR1 SGHRS, CDR2 YFSETQ. Trimming left V 4 bases short and J 0 bases short, with 17 bases between. The CDR3 has 18 residues. RNA transcripts yielded amplified TCR beta CDR3 regions. The TCR CDR3 first-round RT-PCR relied on the HTBI primer set. Using its own MiXCR run on the multiplex PCR reads, TCRdb lists one record per CDR3 protein. The table has some 550,000 distinct CDR3 sequences, approximately 15% seen once.

This clonotype was sampled from a woman aged 40 to 55 with Graves' ophthalmopathy. The sequenced sample was blood. This chain joins TRBV5-1 and TRBJ1-6; D may be TRBD1 (5 bases). The CDR3 bases are TGCGCCAGCAGCCTGGAGGGGCCCATTAGCTCCTATAATTCACCCCTCCACTTT. This gives the protein CASSLEGPISSYNSPLHF. The full variable domain, completed using reference TRBV5-1 and TRBJ1-6, is KAGVTQTPRYLIKTRGQQVTLSCSPISGHRSVSWYQQTPGQGLQFLFEYFSETQRNKGNFPGRFSGRQFSNSRSEMNVSTLELGDSALYLCASSLEGPISSYNSPLHFGNGTRLTVT.